The 26 T cell receptor beta chains given below trace back to one sample, sequenced in a study of cytomegalovirus exposure and HLA in healthy donors. Primers for the PCR totalled 60 Vbeta and 13 Jbeta. The protocol was immunoSEQ multiplex PCR, while the TCRdb copy is restricted to in-frame clones and leaves out a portion. The sample table includes around 140,000 clones. Sequencing was carried out using PBMCs. These receptors were collected from a woman between 40 and 55 years old in good health and CMV-seronegative.

The rearrangement joins TRBV7-3 to TRBJ2-2, with D perhaps matching TRBD1 (5 bases). Looked up from germline, CDR1 is SGHTA and CDR2 is FQGTGA. V was shortened by 4 bases and J by 6 bases, with 6 bases between the two germline ends. The CDR3 is made up of 12 amino acids. The CDR3 bases are TGTGCCAGCAGCTCACAGGCCGGGGAGCTGTTTTTT. Its translation: CASSSQAGELFF.

Written as DNA, the CDR3 is TGCGCCAGCAGCTTGGGGGCAGTCAATGAGCAGTTCTTC. Translation: CASSLGAVNEQFF. This chain uses TRBV5-1 with TRBJ2-1, with D hard to call. The V end lost 0 bases, the J end lost 6 bases, and 7 bases lay between the germline ends. CDR3 length equals 13 residues. CDR1 is SGHRS, CDR2 YFSETQ, per germline.

The chain couples TRBV6-5 to TRBJ1-5; 7 nucleotides align to TRBD1. Germline trimming cut 6 bases from V and 3 bases from J; bases unmatched to any gene: 5. The germline V gene encodes CDR1 MNHEY and CDR2 SVGAGI. The CDR3 is 14 residues long. CDR3: CASRPTGTNQPQHF. DNA for the CDR3: TGTGCCAGCAGACCGACAGGGACCAATCAGCCCCAGCATTTT.

This chain uses TRBV28 with TRBJ1-6, with D perhaps TRBD1 (6 bases). CDR1 and CDR2 from the germline V gene are MDHEN and SYDVKM. The ends were cut back, 7 bases at V and 7 bases at J, with 14 bases in the middle. The length of the CDR3 is 14 residues. CDR3 in DNA: TGTGCCAGCACCGAGACAGGACGAAATTCACCCCTCCACTTT. Translating gives CASTETGRNSPLHF. The whole variable domain, remainder taken from reference TRBV28 and TRBJ1-6, is DVKVTQSSRYLVKRTGEKVFLECVQDMDHENMFWYRQDPGLGLRLIYFSYDVKMKEKGDIPEGYSVSREKKERFSLILESASTNQTSMYLCASTETGRNSPLHFGNGTRLTVT.

The chain couples TRBV7-2 to TRBJ2-7; a weak D match, TRBD1 (6 bases). V lost 5 bases, J lost 5 bases, and 13 bases lay in between. CDR3 length: 13 amino acids. The germline gives CDR1 SGHTA, CDR2 FQGNSA. The DNA of the CDR3 is TGTGCCAGCAGCGTAGACAGGTTCAACGAGCAGTACGTC. Translating it yields CASSVDRFNEQYV.

The rearrangement links TRBV7-2 to TRBJ1-4; D may be TRBD1 (6 bases). Germline V gives CDR1 SGHTA, CDR2 FQGNSA. With 0 bases removed from V and 6 bases from J, the gap between germline ends came to 11 bases. CDR3 size: 15 residues. This CDR3 is CASSLAGTTDEKLFF. The CDR3 region has the DNA TGTGCCAGCAGCTTAGCTGGGACAACAGATGAAAAACTGTTTTTT.

CDR3 in DNA: TGTGCCAGCACTTTAGCAGGGGGAAATGAAAAACTGTTTTTT. As protein: CASTLAGGNEKLFF. This rearrangement joins TRBV7-2 to TRBJ1-4, with TRBD1 matching over 7 bases. This CDR3 is 14 amino acids long. V lost 7 bases and J lost 5; bases outside the gene matches: 7. Germline loops: CDR1 SGHTA, CDR2 FQGNSA.

The chain uses TRBV11-3 and TRBJ2-1, with D tentatively TRBD1 (5 bases). V lost 5 bases and J 1 base, leaving 9 bases between the germline ends. The CDR3 length is 14 residues. CDR1 is SGHNT and CDR2 is YENEEA in the germline V gene. CDR3 nucleotide sequence: TGTGCCAGCAGCCTCGACAGTTCCTACAATGAGCAGTTCTTC. Translating it yields CASSLDSSYNEQFF.

Written as DNA, the CDR3 is TGCGCCAGCAGCTACATCGGACAGGGAGGAGGAGAGACCCAGTACTTC. Its translation is CASSYIGQGGGETQYF. The genes are TRBV5-1 and TRBJ2-5; TRBD1 matches at 8 bases. CDR1 and CDR2 (germline): SGHRS, YFSETQ. The CDR3 contains 16 residues. The J segment lost 4 bases and the V segment lost 3 bases, leaving 11 bases of the junction unmatched.

The chain carries TRBV7-2 and TRBJ2-2; no reliable D call. The V gene's germline CDR1 is SGHTA and CDR2 FQGNSA. This CDR3 has 12 residues. The V and J ends lost 5 bases and 1 base respectively, with 2 bases between them. DNA for the CDR3: TGTGCCAGCAGCCTGAACACCGGGGAGCTGTTTTTT. It encodes CASSLNTGELFF.

The V call is TRBV5-4, the J call TRBJ2-5; the D gene is possibly TRBD2 (7 bases). The CDR3 sequence is 15 residues long. V shed 2 bases and J shed 4 bases, with 15 bases lying between them. Germline CDR1 is SGHNT and CDR2 is YYREEE (reference sequence). CDR3 amino acids: CASSLRGGGPETQYF. The CDR3 DNA is TGTGCCAGCAGCTTACGAGGGGGGGGCCCAGAGACCCAGTACTTC.

This chain uses TRBV7-2 with TRBJ1-2, with D possibly matching TRBD1 (5 bases). CDR3 length: 13 residues. Trimming stripped 2 bases from V and 6 bases from J, with 10 bases between. Germline V gene data show CDR1 as SGHTA and CDR2 as FQGNSA. The CDR3 loop is CASSLQGIDGYTF. The CDR3 nucleotides are TGTGCCAGCAGCTTACAGGGAATCGATGGCTACACCTTC. The complete variable domain, with remaining parts taken from reference TRBV7-2 and TRBJ1-2, reads GAGVSQSPSNKVTEKGKDVELRCDPISGHTALYWYRQSLGQGLEFLIYFQGNSAPDKSGLPSDRFSAERTGGSVSTLTIQRTQQEDSAVYLCASSLQGIDGYTFGSGTRLTVV.

The V call is TRBV11-2, the J call TRBJ1-4; D uncertain. The V end lost 2 bases, the J end lost 8 bases, and 12 bases lay between the germline ends. Germline-derived CDR1 and CDR2 are SGHAT and FQNNGV. The CDR3 has 14 residues. This CDR3 reads CASSLSLRREKLFF. In DNA form, the CDR3 reads TGTGCCAGCAGCTTATCCTTGAGGAGGGAAAAACTGTTTTTT. Complete variable domain (other parts from reference TRBV11-2 and TRBJ1-4): EAGVAQSPRYKIIEKRQSVAFWCNPISGHATLYWYQQILGQGPKLLIQFQNNGVVDDSQLPKDRFSAERLKGVDSTLKIQPAKLEDSAVYLCASSLSLRREKLFFGSGTQLSVL.

The chain has TRBV4-2 and TRBJ2-2, with D possibly TRBD2 on 6 matching bases. V lost 4 bases to trimming and J lost 5 bases, with 11 bases between them. Germline CDR1 reads LGHNA; CDR2 reads YNFKEQ. The CDR3 is 14 amino acids. The CDR3 protein is CASSPIAETGELFF. CDR3 DNA sequence: TGTGCCAGCAGCCCGATAGCGGAAACCGGGGAGCTGTTTTTT.

The chain recombines TRBV11-2 with TRBJ1-5; D gene uncertain. The CDR3 has 16 residues. V was clipped by 1 base and J by 5 bases, with 15 bases between them. Germline V gives CDR1 SGHAT, CDR2 FQNNGV. In DNA form, the CDR3 reads TGTGCCAGCAGCTTAGGCGGTTCGGCTGGAGATCAGCCCCAGCATTTT. This codes for CASSLGGSAGDQPQHF.

This chain links TRBV5-1 with TRBJ1-2; TRBD1 matches 8 bases. With V trimmed by 4 bases and J by 1 base, 3 bases remained unmatched. CDR1 and CDR2 (germline): SGHRS, YFSETQ. This CDR3 region has 14 residues. The CDR3 region is CASSLTGGNYGYTF. CDR3 DNA: TGCGCCAGCAGCCTCACAGGGGGTAACTATGGCTACACCTTC.

V and J are TRBV5-6 and TRBJ2-5; a weak D match, TRBD1 (6 bases). V gave up 4 bases and J gave up 0 bases, with 13 bases separating them. This CDR3 spans 15 amino acids. Germline-derived CDR1 and CDR2 are SGHDT and YYEEEE. The CDR3 DNA reads TGTGCCAGCAGCCTAGTTGACAGGTACCAAGAGACCCAGTACTTC. Protein sequence: CASSLVDRYQETQYF.

With respect to this clone: Compared with germline, one end of the junction differs, possibly owing to a read error. CDR3 residues: CANSELGAEKLFF. CDR3 nucleotides: TGTGCCAACAGTGAACTAGGGGCCGAAAAACTGTTTTTT. The gene calls are TRBV2 and TRBJ1-4, with D possibly being TRBD1 (5 bases). This CDR3 is built from 13 residues. Germline values: CDR1 SNHLY, CDR2 FYNNEI.

The CDR3 DNA reads as TGTGCCAGCAGCCAGTATCCAGGGACTGGAAACACCATATATTTT. It is translated as CASSQYPGTGNTIYF. This chain connects TRBV14 to TRBJ1-3; TRBD1 is a possible D gene (5 bases). Looked up from germline, CDR1 is SGHDN and CDR2 is FVKESK. The CDR3 length is 15 residues. Trimming shortened V by 3 bases and J by 2 bases, and 11 bases separated the two germline ends.

This chain uses TRBV5-6 with TRBJ1-1, with TRBD1 identical over 7 bases. This CDR3 comprises 15 residues. CDR1 is SGHDT and CDR2 is YYEEEE in the germline V gene. Trimming removed 2 bases from V and 0 bases from J; junction bases left unmatched: 4. The CDR3 sequence is CASSFGQVMNTEAFF. CDR3 sequence (DNA): TGTGCCAGCAGCTTTGGACAGGTAATGAACACTGAAGCTTTCTTT.

The chain employs TRBV4-2 and TRBJ1-6, with no clear D. This CDR3 has 16 residues. The germline V gene encodes CDR1 LGHNA and CDR2 YNFKEQ. The V gene lost 0 bases and the J gene lost 7 bases, with 13 bases spanning the gap. The CDR3 nucleotides are TGTGCCAGCAGCCAAGATCCAGCGACGGAAAATTCACCCCTCCACTTT. It codes for CASSQDPATENSPLHF.

CDR3 DNA sequence: TGTGCCAGCAGCGCCGGGACAGGGAAGGAGACCCAGTACTTC. It codes for CASSAGTGKETQYF. This chain joins TRBV9 and TRBJ2-5, with TRBD1 matching over 9 bases. Per the germline V gene, CDR1 is SGDLS and CDR2 is YYNGEE. Trimming at V came to 3 bases and at J to 5 bases, leaving 5 bases not matched to a gene. The CDR3 runs 14 residues.

As regards this clone: Distinct nucleotide sequences in the sample also encode this CDR3. The gene calls are TRBV6-5 and TRBJ1-2; possibly TRBD1 for D (6 bases). Trimming left V 6 bases short and J 1 base short, with 9 bases between. The CDR3 has 13 residues. CDR1 and CDR2 from the germline V gene are MNHEY and SVGAGI. The CDR3 DNA sequence: TGTGCCAGCAGCTTGGACAGTAACTATGGCTACACCTTC. Its translation is CASSLDSNYGYTF.

The chain employs TRBV9 and TRBJ2-3; D is ambiguous. Trimming removed 0 bases from V and 3 bases from J, with 8 bases in between. CDR3 length equals 14 residues. Per the germline V gene, CDR1 is SGDLS and CDR2 is YYNGEE. In nucleotides, the CDR3 is TGTGCCAGCAGCGTAGGGCGGTTAACAGATACGCAGTATTTT. The encoded protein is CASSVGRLTDTQYF.

V usage is TRBV11-3 and J usage is TRBJ2-1, with D possibly being TRBD1 (6 bases). Germline V lookup: CDR1 SGHNT, CDR2 YENEEA. The CDR3 spans 13 residues. The V gene lost 5 bases and the J gene lost 5 bases, with 10 bases spanning the gap. CDR3 coding DNA: TGTGCCAGCAGCCGACAGGATGACAATGAGCAGTTCTTC. It is translated as CASSRQDDNEQFF.

This clone shows up as medium-sized by frequency. J is TRBJ2-7 and V is TRBV28; TRBD1 matches at 9 bases. This CDR3 has 13 amino acids. Per the germline V gene, CDR1 is MDHEN and CDR2 is SYDVKM. The trim removed 10 bases at V and 0 bases at J, leaving 4 bases unmatched. For the CDR3, the DNA is TGTGCCACCAAGGGACAGGGCTCCTACGAGCAGTACGTC. It encodes CATKGQGSYEQYV.